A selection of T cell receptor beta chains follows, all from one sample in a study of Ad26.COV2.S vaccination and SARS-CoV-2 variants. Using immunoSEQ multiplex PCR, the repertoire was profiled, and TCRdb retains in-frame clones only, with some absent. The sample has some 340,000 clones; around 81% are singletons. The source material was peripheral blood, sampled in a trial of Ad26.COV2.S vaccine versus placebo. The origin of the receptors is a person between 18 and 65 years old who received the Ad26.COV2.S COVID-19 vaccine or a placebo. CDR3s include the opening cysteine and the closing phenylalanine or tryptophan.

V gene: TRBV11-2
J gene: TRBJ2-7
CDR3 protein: CASSPSGVPSYEQYF

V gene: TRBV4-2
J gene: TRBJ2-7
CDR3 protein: CASSQVSGAETLYEQYF

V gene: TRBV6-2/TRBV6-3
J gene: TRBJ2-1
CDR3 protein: CASSVWGTMQFF

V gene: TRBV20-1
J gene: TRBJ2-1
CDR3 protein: CSASLQGTFYNEQFF

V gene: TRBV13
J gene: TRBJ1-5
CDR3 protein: CASSFGGWQPQHF

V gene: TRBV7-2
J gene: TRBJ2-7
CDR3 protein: CASSFTGTETYEQYF

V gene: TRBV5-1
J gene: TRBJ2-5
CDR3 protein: CASSFGSAMAQYF

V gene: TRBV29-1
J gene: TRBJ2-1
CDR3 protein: CSVVSGGEKYNEQFF

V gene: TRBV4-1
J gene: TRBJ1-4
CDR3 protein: CASSQDPGPNEKLFF

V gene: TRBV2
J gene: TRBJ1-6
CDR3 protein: CASSVWDSNSPLHF

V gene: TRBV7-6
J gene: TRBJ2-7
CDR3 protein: CASSLAGQTYEQYF

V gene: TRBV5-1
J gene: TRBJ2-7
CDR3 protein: CASSLEVLAASYEQYF

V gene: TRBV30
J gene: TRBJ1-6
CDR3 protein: CAWRDGANSPLHF

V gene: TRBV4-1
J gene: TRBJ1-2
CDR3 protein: CASSREDRAYGYTF

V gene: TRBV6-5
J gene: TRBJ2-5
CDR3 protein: CASSYSGSQETQYF

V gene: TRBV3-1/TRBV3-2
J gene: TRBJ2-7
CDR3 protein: CASSPTGGVDEQYF

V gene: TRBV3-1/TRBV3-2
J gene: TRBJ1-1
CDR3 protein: CASSRRGSDTEAFF

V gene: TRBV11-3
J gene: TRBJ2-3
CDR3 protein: CASSPPSGGPTDTQYF

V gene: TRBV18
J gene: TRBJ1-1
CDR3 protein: CASSDRREAFF

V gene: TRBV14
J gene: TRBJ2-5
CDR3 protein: CASSQVLDGGTQYF

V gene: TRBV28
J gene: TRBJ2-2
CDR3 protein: CASSLFRGGTGELFF

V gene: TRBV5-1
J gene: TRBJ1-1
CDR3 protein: CASSPLTEMNTEAFF

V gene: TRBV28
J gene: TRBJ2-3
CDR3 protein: CASSLPSGGPCYF

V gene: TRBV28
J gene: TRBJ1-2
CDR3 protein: CASSLLGGYTF

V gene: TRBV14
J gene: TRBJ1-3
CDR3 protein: CASSLFHGNTIYF

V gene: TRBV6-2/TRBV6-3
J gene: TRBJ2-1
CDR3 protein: CASSPSRNEQFF

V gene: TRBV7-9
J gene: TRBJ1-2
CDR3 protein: CASTNRGQLYGYTF

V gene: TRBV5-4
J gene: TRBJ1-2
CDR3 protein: CASSPDSNYGYTF

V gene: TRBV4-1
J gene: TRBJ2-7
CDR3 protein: CASSQDPGQTYEQYF

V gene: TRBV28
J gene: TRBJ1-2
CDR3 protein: CASSLTVRAEAGYTF

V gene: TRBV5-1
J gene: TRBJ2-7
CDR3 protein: CASSFDTGSSYEQYF

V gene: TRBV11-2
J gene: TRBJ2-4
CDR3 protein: CASSLFGGLAKNIQYF

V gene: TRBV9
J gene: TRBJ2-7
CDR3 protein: CASSVYSGGAYEQYF

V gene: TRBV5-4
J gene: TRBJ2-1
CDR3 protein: CASSLGGKDYNEQFF

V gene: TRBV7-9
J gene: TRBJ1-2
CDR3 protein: CASSHDTPYGYTF

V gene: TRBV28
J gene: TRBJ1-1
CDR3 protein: CASSSARLQGSEAFF